This TCR beta chain was found in a study of T cell responses to AZD1222 COVID-19 vaccine. Trimming stripped 1 base from V and 0 bases from J, with 18 bases between. CDR1 is MGHRA, CDR2 YSYEKL, per germline. This CDR3 has 19 residues. In this sample, this clone turned up once. Here immunoSEQ multiplex PCR was the method, and the copy in TCRdb shows in-frame clones only, minus some. The sample records about 110,000 clones, around 84% being singletons. The receptor's source is an adult in good health. The source was peripheral blood, collected on day 0 of AZD1222 vaccination. The rearrangement joins TRBV4-1 to TRBJ2-2; D tentatively reads TRBD1 or TRBD2 (5 bases each). For the CDR3, the DNA is TGCGCCAGCAGCCAAGGACTTTTAAGGAGAGGGGCGAACACCGGGGAGCTGTTTTTT. It is translated as CASSQGLLRRGANTGELFF.